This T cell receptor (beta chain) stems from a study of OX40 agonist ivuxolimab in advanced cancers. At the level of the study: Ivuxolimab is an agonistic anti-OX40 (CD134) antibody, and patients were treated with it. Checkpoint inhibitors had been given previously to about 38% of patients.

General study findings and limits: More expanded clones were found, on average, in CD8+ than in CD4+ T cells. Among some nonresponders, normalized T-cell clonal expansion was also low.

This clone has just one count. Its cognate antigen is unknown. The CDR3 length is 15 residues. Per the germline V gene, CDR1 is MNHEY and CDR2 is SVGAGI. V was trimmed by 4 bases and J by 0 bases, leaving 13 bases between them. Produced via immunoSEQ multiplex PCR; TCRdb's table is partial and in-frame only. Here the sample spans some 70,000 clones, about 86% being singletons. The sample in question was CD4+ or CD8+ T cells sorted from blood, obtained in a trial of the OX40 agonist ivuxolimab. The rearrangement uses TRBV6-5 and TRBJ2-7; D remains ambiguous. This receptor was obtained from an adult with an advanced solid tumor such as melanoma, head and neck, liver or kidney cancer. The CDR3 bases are TGTGCCAGCAGTTCGTCCGCTTCTTCCTCCTACGAGCAGTACTTC. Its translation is CASSSSASSSYEQYF.